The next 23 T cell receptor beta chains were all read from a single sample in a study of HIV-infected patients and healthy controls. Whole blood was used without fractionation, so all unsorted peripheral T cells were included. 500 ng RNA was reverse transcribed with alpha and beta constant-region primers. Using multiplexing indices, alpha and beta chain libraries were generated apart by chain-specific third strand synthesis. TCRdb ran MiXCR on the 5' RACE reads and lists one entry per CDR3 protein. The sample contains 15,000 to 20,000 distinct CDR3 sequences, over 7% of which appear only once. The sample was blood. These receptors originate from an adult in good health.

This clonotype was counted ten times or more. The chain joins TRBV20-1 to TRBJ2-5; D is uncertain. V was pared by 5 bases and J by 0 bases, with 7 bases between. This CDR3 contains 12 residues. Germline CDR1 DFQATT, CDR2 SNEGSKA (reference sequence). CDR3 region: CSAYGNQETQYF. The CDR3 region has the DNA TGCAGTGCTTACGGCAACCAAGAGACCCAGTACTTC.

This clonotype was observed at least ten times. In nucleotides, the CDR3 is TGTGCCAGCAGTTTTTTGGGCACAGATACGCAGTATTTT. It encodes CASSFLGTDTQYF. The genes are TRBV12-3 or TRBV12-4 and TRBJ2-3; D unresolved. Between the trimmed V and J ends, which lost 3 bases and 1 base, there was a span of 5 bases. This CDR3 region has 13 residues.

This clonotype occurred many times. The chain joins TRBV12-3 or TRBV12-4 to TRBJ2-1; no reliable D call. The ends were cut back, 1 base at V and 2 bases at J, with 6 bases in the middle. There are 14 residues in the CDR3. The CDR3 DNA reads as TGTGCCAGCAGTTTAGGTCAGACCTACAATGAGCAGTTCTTC. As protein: CASSLGQTYNEQFF.

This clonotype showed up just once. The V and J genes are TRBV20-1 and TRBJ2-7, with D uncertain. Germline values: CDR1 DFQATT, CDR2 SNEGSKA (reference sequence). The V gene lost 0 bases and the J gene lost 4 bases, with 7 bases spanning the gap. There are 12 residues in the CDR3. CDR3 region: CSAREDGYEQYF. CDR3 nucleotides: TGCAGTGCTAGAGAGGACGGGTACGAGCAGTACTTC.

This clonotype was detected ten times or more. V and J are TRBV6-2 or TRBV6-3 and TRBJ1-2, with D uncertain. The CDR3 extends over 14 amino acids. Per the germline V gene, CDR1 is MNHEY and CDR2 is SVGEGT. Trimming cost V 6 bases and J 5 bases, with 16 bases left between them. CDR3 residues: CASSHYILEYGYTF. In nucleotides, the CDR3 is TGTGCCAGCAGCCATTATATCCTGGAATATGGCTACACCTTC.

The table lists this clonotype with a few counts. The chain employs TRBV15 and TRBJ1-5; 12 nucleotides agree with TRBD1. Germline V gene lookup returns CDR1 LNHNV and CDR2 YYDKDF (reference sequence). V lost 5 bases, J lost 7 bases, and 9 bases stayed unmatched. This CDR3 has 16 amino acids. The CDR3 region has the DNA TGTGCCACCAGCGAGCCGGGACAGGGGGCCGGACAGCCCCAGCATTTT. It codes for CATSEPGQGAGQPQHF.

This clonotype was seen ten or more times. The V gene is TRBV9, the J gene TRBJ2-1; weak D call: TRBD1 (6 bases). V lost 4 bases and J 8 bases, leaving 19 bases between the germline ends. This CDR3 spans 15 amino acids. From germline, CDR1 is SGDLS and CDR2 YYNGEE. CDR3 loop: CASSPRTGPTDEQFF. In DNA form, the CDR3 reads TGTGCCAGCAGCCCTCGAACAGGGCCCACGGATGAGCAGTTCTTC.

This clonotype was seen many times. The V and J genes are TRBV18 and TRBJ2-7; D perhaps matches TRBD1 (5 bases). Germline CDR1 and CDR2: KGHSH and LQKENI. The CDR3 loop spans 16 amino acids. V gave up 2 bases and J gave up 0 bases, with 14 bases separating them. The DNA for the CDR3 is TGTGCCAGCTCACCAATCCCGAGACAGACCTCCTACGAGCAGTACTTC. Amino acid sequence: CASSPIPRQTSYEQYF.

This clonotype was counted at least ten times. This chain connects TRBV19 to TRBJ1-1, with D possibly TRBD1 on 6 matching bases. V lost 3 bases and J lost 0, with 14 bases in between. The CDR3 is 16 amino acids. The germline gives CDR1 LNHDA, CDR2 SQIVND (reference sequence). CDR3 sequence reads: CASSIIGTRVNTEAFF. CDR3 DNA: TGTGCCAGTAGTATTATCGGGACACGGGTGAACACTGAAGCTTTCTTT.

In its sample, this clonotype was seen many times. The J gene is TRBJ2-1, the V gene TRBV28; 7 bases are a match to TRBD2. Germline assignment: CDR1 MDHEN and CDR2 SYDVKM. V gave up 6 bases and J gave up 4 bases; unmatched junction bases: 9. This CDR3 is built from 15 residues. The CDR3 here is CASSLGTILYNEQFF. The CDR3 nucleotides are TGTGCCAGCAGCTTGGGGACTATCTTATACAATGAGCAGTTCTTC.

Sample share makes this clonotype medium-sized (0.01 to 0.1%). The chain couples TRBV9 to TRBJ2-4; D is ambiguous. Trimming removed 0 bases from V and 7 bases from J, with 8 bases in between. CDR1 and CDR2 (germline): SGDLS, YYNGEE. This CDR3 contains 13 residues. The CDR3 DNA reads TGTGCCAGCAGCGTAGATGTTGGGAACATTCAGTACTTC. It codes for CASSVDVGNIQYF.

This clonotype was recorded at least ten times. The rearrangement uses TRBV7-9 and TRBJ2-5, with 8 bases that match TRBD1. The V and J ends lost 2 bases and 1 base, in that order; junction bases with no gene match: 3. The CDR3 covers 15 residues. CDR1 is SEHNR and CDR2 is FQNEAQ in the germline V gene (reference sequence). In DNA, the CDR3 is TGTGCCAGCAGCTTAACAGGGGGGCCCCAAGAGACCCAGTACTTC. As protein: CASSLTGGPQETQYF.

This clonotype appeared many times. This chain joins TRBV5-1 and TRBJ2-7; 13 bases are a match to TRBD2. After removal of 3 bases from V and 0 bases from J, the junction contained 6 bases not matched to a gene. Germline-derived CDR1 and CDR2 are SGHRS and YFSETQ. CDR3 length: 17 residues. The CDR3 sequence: CASSYWTSGRLSYEQYF. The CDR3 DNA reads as TGCGCCAGCAGCTACTGGACTAGCGGGAGACTCTCCTACGAGCAGTACTTC.

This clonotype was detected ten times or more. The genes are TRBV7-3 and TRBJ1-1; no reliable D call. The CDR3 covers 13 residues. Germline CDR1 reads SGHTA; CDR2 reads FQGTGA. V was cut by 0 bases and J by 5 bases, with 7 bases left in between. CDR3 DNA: TGTGCCAGCAGCTTAACAGCTTTTACTGAAGCTTTCTTT. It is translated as CASSLTAFTEAFF.

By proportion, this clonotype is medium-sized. CDR3 protein: CSVGFSEQYF. The CDR3 coding sequence is TGCAGCGTCGGATTTAGCGAGCAGTACTTC. The V and J genes are TRBV29-1 and TRBJ2-7, with D unresolved. Trimming removed 6 bases at V and 6 bases at J, with 9 bases between. The CDR3 runs to 10 residues. Germline lookup yields CDR1 SQVTM and CDR2 ANQGSEA.

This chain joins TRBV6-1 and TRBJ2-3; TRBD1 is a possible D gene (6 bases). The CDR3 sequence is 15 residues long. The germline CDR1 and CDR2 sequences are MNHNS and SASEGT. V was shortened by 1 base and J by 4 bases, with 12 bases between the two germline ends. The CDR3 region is CASSEEIQGPDTQYF. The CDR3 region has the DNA TGTGCCAGCAGTGAAGAAATACAGGGTCCAGATACGCAGTATTTT.

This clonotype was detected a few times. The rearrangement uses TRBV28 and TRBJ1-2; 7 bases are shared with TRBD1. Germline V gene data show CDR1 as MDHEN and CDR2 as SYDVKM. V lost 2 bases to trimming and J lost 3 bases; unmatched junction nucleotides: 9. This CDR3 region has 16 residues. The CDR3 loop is CASSLPHGQAHYGYTF. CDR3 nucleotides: TGTGCCAGCAGTTTACCCCACGGACAGGCGCACTATGGCTACACCTTC.

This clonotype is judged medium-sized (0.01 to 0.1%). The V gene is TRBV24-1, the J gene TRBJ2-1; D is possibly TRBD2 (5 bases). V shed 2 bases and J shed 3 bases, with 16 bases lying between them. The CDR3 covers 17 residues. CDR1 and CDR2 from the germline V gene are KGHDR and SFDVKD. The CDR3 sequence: CATSDSGGGRNYNEQFF. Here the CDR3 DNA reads TGTGCCACCAGTGATTCCGGCGGCGGGCGGAACTACAATGAGCAGTTCTTC.

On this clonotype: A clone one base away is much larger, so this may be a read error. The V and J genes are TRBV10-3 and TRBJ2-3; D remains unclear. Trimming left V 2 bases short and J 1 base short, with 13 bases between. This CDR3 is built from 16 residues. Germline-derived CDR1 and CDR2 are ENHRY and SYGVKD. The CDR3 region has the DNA TGTGCCATCAGTGAGCCCCCGACGAAACGCACAGATACGCAGTATTTT. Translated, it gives CAISEPPTKRTDTQYF.

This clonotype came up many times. CDR3 in amino acids: CACLPDRAYEQYF. The CDR3 bases are TGTGCGTGCCTACCAGACCGGGCCTACGAGCAGTACTTC. This chain links TRBV30 with TRBJ2-7; D call uncertain. CDR1 is GTSNPN and CDR2 is SVGIG in the germline V gene (reference sequence). The CDR3 contains 13 residues. Complete variable domain (other parts from reference TRBV30 and TRBJ2-7): SQTIHQWPATLVQPVGSPLSLECTVEGTSNPNLYWYRQAAGRGLQLLFYSVGIGQISSEVPQNLSASRPQDRQFILSSKKLLLSDSGFYLCACLPDRAYEQYFGPGTRLTVT.

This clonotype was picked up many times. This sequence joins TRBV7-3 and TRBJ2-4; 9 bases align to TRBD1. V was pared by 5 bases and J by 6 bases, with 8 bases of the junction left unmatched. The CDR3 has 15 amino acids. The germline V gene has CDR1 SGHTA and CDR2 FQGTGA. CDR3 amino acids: CASSLQQGAGNIQYF. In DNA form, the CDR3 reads TGTGCCAGCAGCCTACAACAGGGGGCGGGAAACATTCAGTACTTC.

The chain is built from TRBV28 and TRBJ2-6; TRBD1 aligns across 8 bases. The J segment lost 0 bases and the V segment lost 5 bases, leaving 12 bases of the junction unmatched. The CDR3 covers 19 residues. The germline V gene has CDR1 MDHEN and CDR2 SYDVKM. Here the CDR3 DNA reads TGTGCCAGCAGTCCACAGGGACAGGCCCTAAACTCTGGGGCCAACGTCCTGACTTTC. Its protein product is CASSPQGQALNSGANVLTF.

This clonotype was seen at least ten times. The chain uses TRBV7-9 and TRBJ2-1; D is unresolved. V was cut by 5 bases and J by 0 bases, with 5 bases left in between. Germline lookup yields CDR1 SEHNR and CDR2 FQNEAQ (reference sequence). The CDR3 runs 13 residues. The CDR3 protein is CASSQSSYNEQFF. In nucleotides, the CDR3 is TGTGCCAGCAGCCAGAGCTCCTACAATGAGCAGTTCTTC.